Listed below are T cell receptor beta chains from one sample, sequenced in a study of graft-versus-host responses after intestinal transplantation. Antigens for these TCRs are unknown. The table came from immunoSEQ multiplex PCR; TCRdb's copy has only in-frame clones and leaves some out. Of tens of thousands of clones detected, around nine tenths appear once; the ten largest clones hold 6%. This specimen consisted of unstimulated CD8+ T cells sorted from spleen or lymph node cells, obtained before intestinal transplant. The receptors stem from a human donor who received an intestinal transplant. Each CDR3 is given with its conserved first and last residue. The D gene is left open where the match is weak. Some rows have no size entry. The others give once, few or many, or a class for an expanded clone.

v_gene	d_gene	j_gene	abundance	CDR3aa	CDR3nt
TRBV27	-	TRBJ2-1	-	CASSILPNSYNEQFF	TGTGCCAGCAGCATCCTACCCAACTCCTACAATGAGCAGTTCTTC
TRBV6-5	-	TRBJ2-2	-	CASSYSAPSDTGELFF	TGTGCCAGCAGTTACTCGGCACCCTCGGACACCGGGGAGCTGTTTTTT
TRBV21-1	-	TRBJ2-7	-	CASSKGTPAYEQYF	TGTGCCAGCAGCAAAGGGACGCCAGCCTACGAGCAGTACTTC
TRBV27	-	TRBJ1-3	once	CASRSLPPGNTIYF	TGTGCCAGCAGAAGTTTACCCCCCGGAAACACCATATATTTT
TRBV4-2	TRBD2	TRBJ2-3	-	CASSQALAGAGDTQYF	TGTGCCAGCAGCCAAGCTCTAGCGGGGGCCGGGGATACGCAGTATTTT
TRBV19	-	TRBJ2-5	-	CASSGLDFQTQYF	TGTGCCAGTTCGGGGTTGGATTTTCAGACCCAGTACTTC
TRBV5-6	-	TRBJ1-1	-	CASSPGTLPTEAFF	TGTGCCAGCAGCCCCGGGACATTACCCACTGAAGCTTTCTTT
TRBV4-1	-	TRBJ2-1	-	CASSQDPSSENDNEQFF	TGCGCCAGCAGCCAAGACCCATCTAGCGAGAACGACAATGAGCAGTTCTTC
TRBV13	TRBD2	TRBJ2-1	-	CASSPQRERYNEQFF	TGTGCCAGCAGCCCCCAGCGGGAGAGGTACAATGAGCAGTTCTTC
TRBV5-4	-	TRBJ1-1	once	CASRVWGGATEAFF	TGTGCCAGCAGGGTCTGGGGAGGGGCCACTGAAGCTTTCTTT
TRBV29-1	TRBD1	TRBJ1-2	-	CSVELQGAGYTF	TGCAGCGTTGAGCTACAGGGGGCTGGCTACACCTTC
TRBV6-6	-	TRBJ2-3	-	CASSTDGYTDTQYF	TGTGCCAGCAGCACGGACGGCTACACAGATACGCAGTATTTT
TRBV2	TRBD1	TRBJ1-3	-	CASSDRGLTGGSGNTIYF	TGTGCCAGCAGTGACAGGGGACTGACAGGGGGCTCTGGAAACACCATATATTTT
TRBV23-1	-	TRBJ1-1	-	CASPPQRRNTEAFF	TGCGCCAGCCCCCCCCAGCGGAGGAACACTGAAGCTTTCTTT
TRBV27	TRBD1	TRBJ2-7	-	CASSHGTGGFEQYF	TGTGCCAGCAGTCATGGGACAGGGGGCTTCGAGCAGTACTTC
TRBV5-4	TRBD2	TRBJ2-3	-	CASSFREDFTDTQYF	TGTGCCAGCAGCTTCCGGGAGGACTTTACAGATACGCAGTATTTT
TRBV4-2	TRBD2	TRBJ2-2	few	CASSQVAGGPGELFF	TGTGCCAGCAGCCAAGTAGCGGGGGGGCCCGGGGAGCTGTTTTTT
TRBV5-6	-	TRBJ1-2	few	CASSLDLQINYGYTF	TGTGCCAGCAGCTTGGACCTCCAAATTAACTATGGCTACACCTTC
TRBV4-2	TRBD2	TRBJ2-3	once	CASSQEGTSGSTDTQYF	TGTGCCAGCAGCCAAGAAGGGACTAGCGGGTCCACAGATACGCAGTATTTT
TRBV28	TRBD2	TRBJ2-7	-	CASSHPSGSFYEQYF	TGTGCCAGCAGTCACCCTAGCGGGAGTTTCTACGAGCAGTACTTC
TRBV5-4	-	TRBJ2-4	-	CASAKFDRLAKNIQYF	TGTGCCAGCGCAAAGTTCGACAGGTTAGCCAAAAACATTCAGTACTTC
TRBV28	-	TRBJ2-7	-	CASSLGRNSYEQYF	TGTGCCAGCAGTTTGGGCAGGAACTCCTACGAGCAGTACTTC
TRBV11-3	-	TRBJ1-6	-	CASSPRTVSPLHF	TGTGCCAGCAGCCCTCGGACAGTTTCACCCCTCCACTTT
TRBV27	-	TRBJ2-3	-	CASRETEVGRNTQYF	TGTGCCAGCAGGGAGACAGAGGTTGGGCGTAATACGCAGTATTTT